These 15 T cell receptor beta chains were all obtained from the same sample, sequenced in a study of identifying expanded T cells in peripheral blood. Sequencing used immunoSEQ multiplex PCR; TCRdb keeps in-frame clones, though not all of them. The table has approximately 94,000 clones, approximately 88% seen once; the top ten hold more than 5.5%. The sample taken for sequencing was blood. Receptors were obtained from a person aged 18-70 years in good health.

Concerning this clone: Germline is not matched at one junction end, which may reflect a read error. The chain has TRBV10-3 and TRBJ1-1; D remains unclear. The germline V gene has CDR1 ENHRY and CDR2 SYGVKD. The CDR3 loop spans 12 amino acids. CDR3 bases: TGTGTCATCAGTCCCGGCGAGACAAAAGCTTTCTTT. This sequence encodes CVISPGETKAFF.

The V call is TRBV19, the J call TRBJ2-6; no clear D. The ends were cut back, 7 bases at V and 2 bases at J, with 15 bases in the middle. This CDR3 spans 16 amino acids. The V gene's germline CDR1 is LNHDA and CDR2 SQIVND (reference sequence). The CDR3: CASNIGTVAGANVLTF. The CDR3 DNA is TGTGCCAGTAACATCGGTACCGTGGCTGGGGCCAACGTCCTGACTTTC.

This chain connects TRBV6-5 to TRBJ2-7; weak D call: TRBD1 (6 bases). V lost 7 bases and J 4 bases, leaving 11 bases between the germline ends. This CDR3 has 12 amino acids. Germline-derived CDR1 and CDR2 are MNHEY and SVGAGI. This chain's CDR3 is CASTSQGYEQYF. As DNA, the CDR3 is TGTGCCAGCACCTCACAGGGATACGAGCAGTACTTC.

V and J are TRBV7-9 and TRBJ2-5, with unresolved D. There are 15 residues in the CDR3. Germline CDR1 SEHNR, CDR2 FQNEAQ (reference sequence). V was trimmed by 0 bases and J by 5 bases, leaving 13 bases between them. In DNA form, the CDR3 reads TGTGCCAGCAGCTTAGCGCGAGCGTACGGTGAGACCCAGTACTTC. It codes for CASSLARAYGETQYF.

The rearrangement uses TRBV5-1 and TRBJ2-3; TRBD1 matches at 7 bases. The CDR3 has 18 amino acids. Germline V CDR1 and CDR2: SGHRS, YFSETQ. V shed 4 bases and J 0 bases; nucleotides not matched to a gene: 14. The DNA of the CDR3 is TGCGCCAGCAGCCTTAACCCTCGGACAGGTTCTAGCACAGATACGCAGTATTTT. Amino acids: CASSLNPRTGSSTDTQYF.

This rearrangement joins TRBV30 to TRBJ1-4, with a weak D call TRBD1 (5 bases). In germline, CDR1 is GTSNPN, CDR2 SVGIG (reference sequence). V lost 0 bases, J lost 10 bases, and 15 bases lay in between. This CDR3 spans 14 amino acids. CDR3 loop: CAWSVRSGLGKLFF. The CDR3 nucleotides read TGTGCCTGGAGTGTACGGTCAGGGCTCGGAAAACTGTTTTTT.

V and J are TRBV30 and TRBJ1-2; a weak D match, TRBD1 (5 bases). CDR1 and CDR2 from the germline V gene are GTSNPN and SVGIG (reference sequence). The length of the CDR3 is 13 residues. V was shortened by 4 bases and J by 7 bases, with 16 bases between the two germline ends. The CDR3 loop reads CAWTLPGNGGYTF. CDR3 nucleotide sequence: TGTGCCTGGACCCTACCAGGGAATGGTGGCTACACCTTC.

CDR3 protein: CASSLGPGGGGTQYF. CDR3 DNA sequence: TGTGCCAGCAGCTTGGGTCCGGGGGGCGGTGGTACGCAGTATTTT. This chain connects TRBV5-6 to TRBJ2-3; tentative D call: TRBD2 (7 bases). V lost 0 bases to trimming and J lost 8 bases, with 16 bases between them. CDR1 and CDR2 (germline): SGHDT, YYEEEE. The CDR3 totals 15 residues. Full variable domain (missing parts from reference TRBV5-6 and TRBJ2-3): DAGVTQSPTHLIKTRGQQVTLRCSPKSGHDTVSWYQQALGQGPQFIFQYYEEEERQRGNFPDRFSGHQFPNYSSELNVNALLLGDSALYLCASSLGPGGGGTQYFGPGTRLTVL.

The chain recombines TRBV2 with TRBJ1-2; D possibly corresponds to TRBD1 (6 bases). From germline, CDR1 is SNHLY and CDR2 FYNNEI. V lost 3 bases and J 4 bases, leaving 12 bases between the germline ends. The CDR3 is 14 amino acids. The CDR3 spells CASSEQGQSYGYTF. The DNA of the CDR3 is TGTGCCAGCAGTGAGCAGGGGCAGAGCTATGGCTACACCTTC.

The chain employs TRBV7-3 and TRBJ2-5, with a weak D call TRBD2 (6 bases). The CDR3 is 14 residues long. Trimming removed 4 bases from V and 4 bases from J, with 13 bases in between. From germline, CDR1 is SGHTA and CDR2 FQGTGA. In DNA, the CDR3 is TGTGCCAGCAGCTCGGGACTCTCCGGAGAGACCCAGTACTTC. Encoded protein: CASSSGLSGETQYF.

The rearrangement links TRBV5-1 to TRBJ2-1; D is uncertain. V gave up 3 bases and J gave up 0 bases, with 13 bases separating them. CDR3 length: 16 residues. CDR1 and CDR2 (germline): SGHRS, YFSETQ. The CDR3 DNA reads as TGCGCCAGCAGCTCAAGGGATACGAGCTCCTACAATGAGCAGTTCTTC. It specifies CASSSRDTSSYNEQFF. The full variable domain, rest sourced from reference TRBV5-1 and TRBJ2-1, is KAGVTQTPRYLIKTRGQQVTLSCSPISGHRSVSWYQQTPGQGLQFLFEYFSETQRNKGNFPGRFSGRQFSNSRSEMNVSTLELGDSALYLCASSSRDTSSYNEQFFGPGTRLTVL.

This clone has more than one count but fewer than ten. The chain has TRBV28 and TRBJ1-1; D is unresolved. The CDR3 loop spans 14 amino acids. CDR1 MDHEN and CDR2 SYDVKM come from the germline V gene. Trimming pared 6 bases from V and 1 base from J, leaving 12 bases between. This CDR3 is CASSLQVQNTEAFF. The CDR3 DNA reads TGTGCCAGCAGCCTACAAGTCCAGAACACTGAAGCTTTCTTT.

The chain is built from TRBV6-5 and TRBJ2-7; D possibly matches TRBD1 or TRBD2 (5 bases each). Germline V gives CDR1 MNHEY, CDR2 SVGAGI. The CDR3 sequence is 14 residues long. V gave up 4 bases and J gave up 2 bases, with 12 bases separating them. The CDR3 DNA reads as TGTGCCAGCAGTTCCGAGGGGTTCCCCTACGAGCAGTACTTC. Protein product: CASSSEGFPYEQYF.

This clone appeared a single time. The gene calls are TRBV11-2 and TRBJ1-1; D is unresolved. Trimming removed 3 bases at V and 4 bases at J, with 9 bases between. The CDR3 covers 13 residues. In germline, CDR1 is SGHAT, CDR2 FQNNGV. The DNA for the CDR3 is TGTGCCAGCAGCTTGAGCCAGCCCACTGAAGCTTTCTTT. It encodes CASSLSQPTEAFF. The full variable domain, with the rest looked up from reference TRBV11-2 and TRBJ1-1, is EAGVAQSPRYKIIEKRQSVAFWCNPISGHATLYWYQQILGQGPKLLIQFQNNGVVDDSQLPKDRFSAERLKGVDSTLKIQPAKLEDSAVYLCASSLSQPTEAFFGQGTRLTVV.

V is TRBV14 and J is TRBJ1-1; no clear D. Germline V gives CDR1 SGHDN, CDR2 FVKESK. V shed 0 bases and J shed 8 bases, with 10 bases lying between them. This CDR3 region has 13 residues. The DNA of the CDR3 is TGTGCCAGCAGCCAAGAATCCAGGCCGGAAGCTTTCTTT. Protein: CASSQESRPEAFF.